The present entry profiles one TCR beta chain with its context. CD8 cells classed as naive were CD45RO-negative and positively selected for CCR7, excluding terminally differentiated effector memory CD45RA+ cells. Trimming removed 0 bases from V and 6 bases from J; junction bases left unmatched: 3. Germline lookup yields CDR1 SGHAT and CDR2 FQNNGV. CDR3 size: 16 residues. This sample was taken from a study of shared clonotypes between healthy human individuals. About the study: Each donor's CD4 naive and CD4 memory cells filled three plates apiece, CD8 naive two, and CD8 memory one.

Only in-frame clones appear in the TCRdb table, and some are missing; sequencing was by immunoSEQ multiplex PCR. The data contain about 2.2 million clones, around 93% of them seen just once; the ten biggest clones take up more than 1.5%. The receptor was isolated from a man aged 18 to 29 in good health. Some clones in this sample may be carry-over from other donors' samples. The sample was naive CD8+ T cells from PBMCs. The genes are TRBV11-2 and TRBJ2-1; 12 positions agree with TRBD2. The CDR3 nucleotides are TGTGCCAGCAGCTTAGAGGGACTAGCGGGCCTCAATGAGCAGTTCTTC. It yields the protein CASSLEGLAGLNEQFF.